These 20 T cell receptor beta chains came from one sample sequenced in a study of cytomegalovirus exposure and HLA in healthy donors. Measured with immunoSEQ multiplex PCR; TCRdb has only the in-frame clones, and not every one. The table shows some 240,000 clones, with roughly 83% occurring only once. The specimen was PBMCs. The source is a woman aged 18-29 years in good health and CMV-seronegative.

The rearrangement uses TRBV28 and TRBJ1-4; D perhaps matches TRBD1 (6 bases). The CDR3 is 16 residues long. V was shortened by 5 bases and J by 8 bases, with 21 bases between the two germline ends. Looked up from germline, CDR1 is MDHEN and CDR2 is SYDVKM. CDR3 in amino acids: CASSPRGGGLDEKLFF. CDR3 nucleotide sequence: TGTGCCAGCAGTCCCAGGGGTGGGGGGCTAGACGAAAAACTGTTTTTT.

This chain uses TRBV15 with TRBJ1-1; D is undetermined. This CDR3 has 12 amino acids. CDR1 is LNHNV, CDR2 YYDKDF, per germline (reference sequence). V dropped 1 base and J dropped 3 bases, with 3 bases sitting between them. The CDR3 reads CATSRGYTEAFF. The CDR3 nucleotides read TGTGCCACCAGCAGAGGATACACTGAAGCTTTCTTT.

V gene TRBV29-1 combines with J gene TRBJ1-4; D perhaps matches TRBD1 (5 bases). The length of the CDR3 is 13 residues. Germline V gene data show CDR1 as SQVTM and CDR2 as ANQGSEA. V was shortened by 4 bases and J by 5 bases, with 11 bases between the two germline ends. CDR3 DNA: TGCAGCGTTGCGGGACGGAAGAATGAAAAACTGTTTTTT. Amino acid sequence: CSVAGRKNEKLFF.

The J gene is TRBJ1-3, the V gene TRBV11-1; 8 positions agree with TRBD1. This CDR3 contains 16 residues. V lost 5 bases to trimming and J lost 0 bases; unmatched junction nucleotides: 6. In germline, CDR1 is SGHAT, CDR2 FQDESV (reference sequence). The CDR3 DNA follows: TGTGCCAGCAGCCGCTGGGACAGGATCTCTGGAAACACCATATATTTT. It specifies CASSRWDRISGNTIYF.

The J gene is TRBJ2-3, the V gene TRBV28; D gene unclear. V was pared by 6 bases and J by 2 bases, with 9 bases between. The CDR3 covers 13 residues. Germline assignment: CDR1 MDHEN and CDR2 SYDVKM. CDR3 nucleotide sequence: TGTGCCAGCAGAACAGACCTCACAGATACGCAGTATTTT. It translates to CASRTDLTDTQYF.

The chain joins TRBV5-1 to TRBJ2-3, with TRBD2 matching 10 bases. This CDR3 is built from 17 residues. The V segment lost 0 bases and the J segment 5 bases; nucleotides outside the gene matches: 9. Germline V lookup: CDR1 SGHRS, CDR2 YFSETQ. For the CDR3, the DNA is TGCGCCAGCAGCTTGGGACTTCTAGCGGGAGCGAAAGATACGCAGTATTTT. Protein sequence: CASSLGLLAGAKDTQYF.

This rearrangement joins TRBV1 to TRBJ2-7; the D call TRBD1 from the table was never checked on the DNA. TRBV1 is an annotated pseudogene. The CDR3 runs 19 residues. CDR3 coding DNA: TGCACCAGCAGCCAAGATAGGGAGACAGGGGGCCCCAGGCGCTACGAGCAGTACTTC. Its protein product is CTSSQDRETGGPRRYEQYF.

The rearrangement links TRBV10-3 to TRBJ2-6; possibly TRBD1 or TRBD2 for D (6 bases each). V gave up 4 bases and J gave up 4 bases, with 11 bases separating them. This CDR3 comprises 15 residues. The V gene's germline CDR1 is ENHRY and CDR2 SYGVKD. The CDR3 nucleotides read TGTGCCATCAGTGCTGGGGGGCGAGGGGCCAACGTCCTGACTTTC. Its translation: CAISAGGRGANVLTF.

The chain couples TRBV5-4 to TRBJ1-4; 8 nucleotides match TRBD1. This CDR3 spans 16 amino acids. Germline trimming cut 4 bases from V and 7 bases from J; bases unmatched to any gene: 12. Germline CDR1 and CDR2: SGHNT and YYREEE (reference sequence). This CDR3 is CASSLPGGQGGEKLFF. The CDR3 bases are TGTGCCAGCAGCCTACCTGGAGGACAGGGAGGTGAAAAACTGTTTTTT.

The chain has TRBV28 and TRBJ2-1; TRBD2 is a possible D gene (6 bases). Germline V gene data show CDR1 as MDHEN and CDR2 as SYDVKM. V lost 7 bases, J lost 0 bases, and 13 bases lay in between. This CDR3 spans 15 amino acids. This chain's CDR3 is CASNEDGSSYNEQFF. The CDR3 DNA is TGTGCCAGCAATGAGGACGGGAGCTCCTACAATGAGCAGTTCTTC. Together with reference TRBV28 and TRBJ2-1, the CDR3 gives the full variable domain: DVKVTQSSRYLVKRTGEKVFLECVQDMDHENMFWYRQDPGLGLRLIYFSYDVKMKEKGDIPEGYSVSREKKERFSLILESASTNQTSMYLCASNEDGSSYNEQFFGPGTRLTVL.

This clone was recorded only once. This rearrangement joins TRBV19 to TRBJ1-2; 7 nucleotides line up with TRBD1. The CDR3 covers 15 residues. Trimming cost V 3 bases and J 8 bases; bases outside gene matches: 12. Germline V lookup: CDR1 LNHDA, CDR2 SQIVND (reference sequence). CDR3 in DNA: TGTGCCAGTAGTATGGTCGGGTACAGGGGCGAGGGCTACACCTTC. Amino acid sequence: CASSMVGYRGEGYTF.

V is TRBV2 and J is TRBJ2-1; no definite D call. CDR1 and CDR2 from the germline V gene are SNHLY and FYNNEI. With 4 bases removed from V and 7 bases from J, the gap between germline ends came to 11 bases. The CDR3 is made up of 13 amino acids. CDR3 nucleotides: TGTGCCAGCAGTGGCCCCCCTGGGAATGAGCAGTTCTTC. It codes for CASSGPPGNEQFF. Looking up the rest from reference TRBV2 and TRBJ2-1 gives the full variable domain: EPEVTQTPSHQVTQMGQEVILRCVPISNHLYFYWYRQILGQKVEFLVSFYNNEISEKSEIFDDQFSVERPDGSNFTLKIRSTKLEDSAMYFCASSGPPGNEQFFGPGTRLTVL.

This sequence joins TRBV7-9 and TRBJ2-2; 11 bases are a match to TRBD1. The junction had 0 bases not matched to a gene; V was cut back by 3 bases and J by 3 bases. The CDR3 is 15 amino acids. Germline CDR1 is SEHNR and CDR2 is FQNEAQ (reference sequence). CDR3: CASSLGQGDTGELFF. CDR3 nucleotide sequence: TGTGCCAGCAGCTTGGGACAGGGGGACACCGGGGAGCTGTTTTTT.

Of note for this clone: Other nucleotide sequences from this sample produce the same CDR3. The rearrangement uses TRBV30 and TRBJ2-1; 8 bases agree with TRBD2. The CDR3 consists of 15 residues. Germline V gene lookup returns CDR1 GTSNPN and CDR2 SVGIG (reference sequence). Trimming at V came to 0 bases and at J to 5 bases, leaving 6 bases not matched to a gene. The CDR3: CAWSVPSGGNNEQFF. The DNA for the CDR3 is TGTGCCTGGAGTGTACCCAGCGGGGGTAACAATGAGCAGTTCTTC.

The table lists this clone with a few counts. This chain connects TRBV18 to TRBJ1-2; 9 bases align to TRBD1. The CDR3 is made up of 14 amino acids. The junction had 6 bases not matched to a gene; V was cut back by 5 bases and J by 5 bases. Germline V lookup: CDR1 KGHSH, CDR2 LQKENI. CDR3 in DNA: TGTGCCAGCTCATCTACAGGGGGCGAATATGGCTACACCTTC. It specifies CASSSTGGEYGYTF. Full variable domain (missing parts from reference TRBV18 and TRBJ1-2): NAGVMQNPRHLVRRRGQEARLRCSPMKGHSHVYWYRQLPEEGLKFMVYLQKENIIDESGMPKERFSAEFPKEGPSILRIQQVVRGDSAAYFCASSSTGGEYGYTFGSGTRLTVV.

The gene calls are TRBV4-2 and TRBJ1-1; D unclear. CDR3 size: 15 residues. Trimming pared 0 bases from V and 1 base from J, leaving 9 bases between. Germline assignment: CDR1 LGHNA and CDR2 YNFKEQ. CDR3 in amino acids: CASSQELTENTEAFF. CDR3 coding DNA: TGTGCCAGCAGCCAAGAACTTACAGAGAACACTGAAGCTTTCTTT.

The V gene is TRBV5-1, the J gene TRBJ1-3; TRBD1 matches at 7 bases. The CDR3 is 14 amino acids. The V segment lost 7 bases and the J segment 4 bases; nucleotides outside the gene matches: 8. Germline V gene lookup returns CDR1 SGHRS and CDR2 YFSETQ. The CDR3 is CASRDSLAGNTIYF. DNA of the CDR3: TGCGCCAGCCGGGACAGTCTTGCCGGAAACACCATATATTTT.

The CDR3: CASSLAGGDTQYF. CDR3 DNA: TGTGCCAGCAGCTTAGCCGGGGGGGATACGCAGTATTTT. The gene calls are TRBV11-1 and TRBJ2-3; TRBD2 matches at 7 bases. CDR1 SGHAT and CDR2 FQDESV come from the germline V gene (reference sequence). CDR3 size: 13 residues. V gave up 0 bases and J gave up 6 bases; unmatched junction bases: 0.

The chain employs TRBV5-1 and TRBJ2-1; D is uncertain. CDR1 SGHRS and CDR2 YFSETQ come from the germline V gene. V lost 4 bases, J lost 15 bases, and 14 bases lay in between. The CDR3 contains 11 residues. CDR3 protein: CASSPGVDWFF. CDR3 sequence (DNA): TGCGCCAGCAGCCCTGGGGTAGATTGGTTCTTC.

V is TRBV27 and J is TRBJ1-5; 8 bases are shared with TRBD1. Germline CDR1 and CDR2: MNHEY and SMNVEV (reference sequence). Trimming took 6 bases from V and 4 from J; bases not matched to a gene: 8. CDR3 length equals 15 residues. DNA for the CDR3: TGTGCCAGCAGAATGAGACAGGGGTGGAATCAGCCCCAGCATTTT. Its translation is CASRMRQGWNQPQHF.